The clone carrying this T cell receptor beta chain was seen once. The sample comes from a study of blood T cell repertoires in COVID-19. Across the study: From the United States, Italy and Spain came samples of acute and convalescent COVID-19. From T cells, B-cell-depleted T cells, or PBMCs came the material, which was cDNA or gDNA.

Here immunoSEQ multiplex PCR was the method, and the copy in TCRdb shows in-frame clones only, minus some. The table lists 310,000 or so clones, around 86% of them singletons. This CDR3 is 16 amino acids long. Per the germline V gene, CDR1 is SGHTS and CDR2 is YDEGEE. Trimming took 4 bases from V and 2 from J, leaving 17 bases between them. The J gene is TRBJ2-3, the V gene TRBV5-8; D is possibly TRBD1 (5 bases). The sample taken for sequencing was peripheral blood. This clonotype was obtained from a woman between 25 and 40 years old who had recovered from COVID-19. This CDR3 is CASSNLQGKNTDTQYF. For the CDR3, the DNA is TGTGCCAGCAGCAACCTTCAGGGTAAAAACACAGATACGCAGTATTTT.